Included here is one T cell receptor (beta chain) sequence, with context. In the authors' workflow: Counts of nucleated cells, estimated from reference gene primer amplification, were obtained. The method was immunoSEQ multiplex PCR; TCRdb's version includes in-frame clones alone and lacks a portion of them. V and J calls and clone size are copied from that table; D and trimming were computed from the DNA. In the table there are around 60,000 clones, 80% to 95% of which are singletons. The sample is drawn from a study of blood T cell repertoires in COVID-19. About the study: COVID-19 samples from acute and convalescent phases originated in the United States, Italy and Spain. T cells, B-cell-depleted T cells, or PBMCs provided the cDNA or gDNA that served as material.

This receptor was taken from a woman of 80 years or more with active COVID-19. Sequencing input: peripheral blood.

The chain's CDR3 is CASSWYPPQRGYNEQFF. The CDR3 coding sequence is TGTGCCAGCAGCTGGTATCCCCCCCAGCGGGGCTACAATGAGCAGTTCTTC. The chain recombines TRBV5-4 with TRBJ2-1; the match to TRBD2 covers 7 bases. CDR1 SGHNT and CDR2 YYREEE come from the germline V gene (reference sequence). The CDR3 length is 17 residues. V trimming: 3 bases; J trimming: 3 bases; junction bases outside the gene matches: 12.